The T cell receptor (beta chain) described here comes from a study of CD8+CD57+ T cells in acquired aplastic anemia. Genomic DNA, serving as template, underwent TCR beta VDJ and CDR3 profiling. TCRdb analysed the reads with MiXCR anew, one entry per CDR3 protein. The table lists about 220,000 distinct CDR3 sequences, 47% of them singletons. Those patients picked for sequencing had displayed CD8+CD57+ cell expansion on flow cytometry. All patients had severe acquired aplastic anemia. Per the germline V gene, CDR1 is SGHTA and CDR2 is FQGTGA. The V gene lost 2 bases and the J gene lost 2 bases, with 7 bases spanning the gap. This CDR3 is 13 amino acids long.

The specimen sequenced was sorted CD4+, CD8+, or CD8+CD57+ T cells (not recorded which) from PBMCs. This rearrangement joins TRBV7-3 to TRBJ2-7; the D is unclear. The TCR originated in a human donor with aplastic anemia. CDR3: CASSLERAYEQYF. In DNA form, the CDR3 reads TGTGCCAGCAGCTTAGAACGAGCCTACGAGCAGTACTTC. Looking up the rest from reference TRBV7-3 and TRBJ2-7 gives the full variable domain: GAGVSQTPSNKVTEKGKYVELRCDPISGHTALYWYRQSLGQGPEFLIYFQGTGAADDSGLPNDRFFAVRPEGSVSTLKIQRTERGDSAVYLCASSLERAYEQYFGPGTRLTVT.